Shown below are 31 T cell receptor beta chains from a single sample sequenced in a study of blood T cell repertoires in COVID-19. TCRdb keeps only in-frame clones here, not all; method: immunoSEQ multiplex PCR. The sample records 200,000 to 250,000 clones, approximately 89% being singletons. Sequenced material: PBMCs or T cells enriched from blood (not recorded which). The origin of the receptors is a woman aged 25-40 years who had been exposed to COVID-19.

The chain employs TRBV7-3 and TRBJ2-1; TRBD2 aligns across 9 bases. In germline, CDR1 is SGHTA, CDR2 FQGTGA. V lost 5 bases and J lost 7; bases outside the gene matches: 18. CDR3 length equals 18 residues. For the CDR3, the DNA is TGTGCCAGCAGCCTAATAGGTGGTATAGCGGGAGTGACAAATGAGCAGTTCTTC. Its protein is CASSLIGGIAGVTNEQFF.

The V and J genes are TRBV3-1 (or the pseudogene TRBV3-2) and TRBJ2-2; TRBD2 matches at 9 bases. CDR3 length: 18 residues. The germline V gene has CDR1 LGHDT and CDR2 YNNKEL (reference sequence). V lost 5 bases, J lost 2 bases, and 12 bases stayed unmatched. CDR3 coding DNA: TGTGCCAGCAGCTCCATCAGGCTAGCGGGGAGTAACACCGGGGAGCTGTTTTTT. It codes for CASSSIRLAGSNTGELFF.

The chain combines TRBV5-1 with TRBJ1-2, with unresolved D. CDR3 length: 13 residues. Germline V gene data show CDR1 as SGHRS and CDR2 as YFSETQ. The V and J ends lost 2 bases and 5 bases respectively, with 10 bases between them. The CDR3, as DNA: TGCGCCAGCAGCTTAAGGACTGAGTATGGCTACACCTTC. This encodes CASSLRTEYGYTF. The whole variable domain, filled in from reference TRBV5-1 and TRBJ1-2, reads KAGVTQTPRYLIKTRGQQVTLSCSPISGHRSVSWYQQTPGQGLQFLFEYFSETQRNKGNFPGRFSGRQFSNSRSEMNVSTLELGDSALYLCASSLRTEYGYTFGSGTRLTVV.

V is TRBV6-4 and J is TRBJ2-1; TRBD1 matches at 7 bases. Germline V gene sequence: CDR1 MRHNA, CDR2 SNTAGT. The J segment lost 5 bases and the V segment lost 6 bases, leaving 4 bases of the junction unmatched. The CDR3 spans 13 residues. CDR3 DNA: TGTGCCAGCAGAGGACAGGCCAACAATGAGCAGTTCTTC. Amino acid sequence: CASRGQANNEQFF.

The chain uses TRBV28 and TRBJ1-1; D remains ambiguous. V was clipped by 3 bases and J by 1 base, with 12 bases between them. The germline CDR1 and CDR2 sequences are MDHEN and SYDVKM. The CDR3 consists of 15 residues. The chain's CDR3 is CASSLNGKPNTEAFF. In DNA form, the CDR3 reads TGTGCCAGCAGTTTGAACGGTAAACCGAACACTGAAGCTTTCTTT.

The chain combines TRBV28 with TRBJ2-1; 13 nucleotides agree with TRBD2. The CDR3 contains 14 residues. Trimming took 5 bases from V and 14 from J; bases not matched to a gene: 9. Germline values: CDR1 MDHEN, CDR2 SYDVKM. Here the CDR3 DNA reads TGTGCCAGCAGTCGGGGGACTAGCGGGGCTTATAAGTTCTTC. This codes for CASSRGTSGAYKFF.

The chain combines TRBV10-3 with TRBJ2-3; TRBD1 matches at 9 bases. This CDR3 has 17 residues. The J segment lost 2 bases and the V segment lost 6 bases, leaving 12 bases of the junction unmatched. Germline CDR1 ENHRY, CDR2 SYGVKD. CDR3 sequence: CAIRPGPGQGNTDTQYF. In DNA form, the CDR3 reads TGTGCCATCAGACCGGGCCCGGGACAGGGAAACACAGATACGCAGTATTTT.

The chain is built from TRBV4-2 and TRBJ2-3; 8 bases fit TRBD2. The CDR3 is made up of 18 amino acids. Germline V gene data show CDR1 as LGHNA and CDR2 as YNFKEQ. The junction had 12 bases not matched to a gene; V was cut back by 0 bases and J by 4 bases. The CDR3 loop reads CASSQDGVAGSSADTQYF. For the CDR3, the DNA is TGTGCCAGCAGCCAAGATGGAGTAGCGGGGTCAAGCGCAGATACGCAGTATTTT.

J is TRBJ2-7 and V is TRBV6-5; 9 bases agree with TRBD1. Germline CDR1 reads MNHEY; CDR2 reads SVGAGI. The V and J ends lost 8 bases and 3 bases, in that order; junction bases with no gene match: 5. The CDR3 is made up of 13 amino acids. The DNA of the CDR3 is TGTGCCAGCGGGCCGGGACAGGGCTACGAGCAGTACTTC. It translates to CASGPGQGYEQYF.

The gene calls are TRBV19 and TRBJ1-1; D uncertain. The germline gives CDR1 LNHDA, CDR2 SQIVND (reference sequence). V lost 2 bases to trimming and J lost 5 bases, with 3 bases between them. CDR3 length: 11 residues. The CDR3, as DNA: TGTGCCAGTAGTATAACAACTGAAGCTTTCTTT. This gives the protein CASSITTEAFF.

The chain joins TRBV5-6 to TRBJ1-1; 8 bases map to TRBD1. The germline gives CDR1 SGHDT, CDR2 YYEEEE. V was pared by 0 bases and J by 5 bases, with 9 bases of the junction left unmatched. The CDR3 consists of 16 residues. CDR3 loop: CASSLGHTGGGTEAFF. Written as DNA, the CDR3 is TGTGCCAGCAGCTTGGGTCATACAGGGGGTGGTACTGAAGCTTTCTTT.

This sequence joins TRBV2 and TRBJ1-1; 7 bases match TRBD1. V lost 7 bases, J lost 5 bases, and 4 bases stayed unmatched. This CDR3 spans 12 amino acids. Germline V gives CDR1 SNHLY, CDR2 FYNNEI. The CDR3 loop reads CASKTGATEAFF. CDR3 nucleotide sequence: TGTGCCAGCAAAACAGGGGCGACTGAAGCTTTCTTT.

CDR3 DNA: TGTGCCAGCAGCGTGGGCCTATCCTACGAGCAGTACTTC. This codes for CASSVGLSYEQYF. The chain joins TRBV9 to TRBJ2-7; no clear D. CDR1 is SGDLS, CDR2 YYNGEE, per germline. The CDR3 consists of 13 residues. Trimming removed 2 bases from V and 1 base from J, with 7 bases in between. Full variable domain (outside the CDR3, taken from reference TRBV9 and TRBJ2-7): DSGVTQTPKHLITATGQRVTLRCSPRSGDLSVYWYQQSLDQGLQFLIQYYNGEERAKGNILERFSAQQFPDLHSELNLSSLELGDSALYFCASSVGLSYEQYFGPGTRLTVT.

This chain connects TRBV11-1 to TRBJ2-2, with a possible D match to TRBD1 (5 bases). CDR1 and CDR2 (germline): SGHAT, FQDESV (reference sequence). Trimming removed 2 bases from V and 3 bases from J, with 7 bases in between. The CDR3 runs 14 residues. In DNA, the CDR3 is TGTGCCAGCAGCTTACAGGGATACACCGGGGAGCTGTTTTTT. Its protein is CASSLQGYTGELFF. The full variable domain, in which reference TRBV11-1 and TRBJ2-2 provide the parts outside the CDR3, is EAEVAQSPRYKITEKSQAVAFWCDPISGHATLYWYRQILGQGPELLVQFQDESVVDDSQLPKDRFSAERLKGVDSTLKIQPAELGDSAMYLCASSLQGYTGELFFGEGSRLTVL.

The chain uses TRBV5-1 and TRBJ2-1, with 7 bases aligning to TRBD2. The V gene's germline CDR1 is SGHRS and CDR2 YFSETQ. V lost 3 bases to trimming and J lost 3 bases; unmatched junction nucleotides: 9. The CDR3 totals 16 residues. CDR3 sequence reads: CASSSSWPSGYNEQFF. The CDR3 DNA is TGCGCCAGCAGCTCCAGTTGGCCTAGCGGCTACAATGAGCAGTTCTTC.

The V and J genes are TRBV11-2 and TRBJ2-2, with D possibly TRBD1 on 6 matching bases. The length of the CDR3 is 16 residues. The V and J ends lost 2 bases and 6 bases respectively, with 16 bases between them. Germline CDR1 is SGHAT and CDR2 is FQNNGV. CDR3 sequence reads: CASSLLVAGDAGELFF. The CDR3 DNA reads as TGTGCCAGCAGCTTATTGGTGGCAGGGGATGCCGGGGAGCTGTTTTTT.

The chain carries TRBV11-1 and TRBJ1-1; a possible D gene is TRBD1 (5 bases). The germline gives CDR1 SGHAT, CDR2 FQDESV (reference sequence). The CDR3 length is 11 residues. Between the trimmed V and J ends, which lost 2 bases and 8 bases, there was a span of 6 bases. CDR3 DNA: TGTGCCAGCAGCTTAAGACAGGAAGCTTTCTTT. Translated, it gives CASSLRQEAFF.

In this sample, this clone turned up a few times. One end of the junction does not line up with germline, which may come from a read error. The CDR3 coding sequence is TGTGCCAGCAGTGAAGGTGGAGGAACCACAGGGGACTTC. Protein: CASSEGGGTTGDF. The genes are TRBV2 and TRBJ2-4; 7 bases line up with TRBD1. CDR1 SNHLY and CDR2 FYNNEI come from the germline V gene. The CDR3 loop spans 13 amino acids.

The chain links TRBV24-1 to TRBJ2-1; 11 bases fit TRBD1. After removal of 3 bases from V and 7 bases from J, the junction contained 4 bases not matched to a gene. Germline assignment: CDR1 KGHDR and CDR2 SFDVKD. This CDR3 comprises 15 residues. The CDR3 loop is CATSDPGTGGNEQFF. CDR3 nucleotide sequence: TGTGCCACCAGTGATCCAGGGACAGGGGGGAATGAGCAGTTCTTC.

In this sample, this clone turned up a few times. The chain is built from TRBV15 and TRBJ1-1; TRBD1 agrees at 9 bases. Germline values: CDR1 LNHNV, CDR2 YYDKDF (reference sequence). The ends lost 3 bases at V and 1 base at J; junction bases unmatched: 3. CDR3 length equals 15 residues. The CDR3 DNA follows: TGTGCCACCAGCAGTACAGGGGGCGCGAACACTGAAGCTTTCTTT. Translating gives CATSSTGGANTEAFF.

The table lists this clone with a count of one. The chain couples TRBV6-5 to TRBJ2-3; the match to TRBD1 covers 9 bases. This CDR3 region has 15 residues. V trimming: 5 bases; J trimming: 7 bases; junction bases outside the gene matches: 10. CDR1 MNHEY and CDR2 SVGAGI come from the germline V gene. The chain's CDR3 is CASSPTGGFTNTQYF. CDR3 nucleotide sequence: TGTGCCAGCAGTCCTACAGGGGGCTTTACGAATACGCAGTATTTT.

The rearrangement joins TRBV5-6 to TRBJ1-2, with D perhaps matching TRBD1 (6 bases). V was pared by 0 bases and J by 3 bases, with 9 bases between. The germline V gene encodes CDR1 SGHDT and CDR2 YYEEEE. The CDR3 spans 14 residues. For the CDR3, the DNA is TGTGCCAGCAGCTTGGCCCACAGGGACTATGGCTACACCTTC. This codes for CASSLAHRDYGYTF.

This clone was picked up one time. The V and J genes are TRBV3-1 (or the pseudogene TRBV3-2) and TRBJ2-4; 8 nucleotides line up with TRBD2. The germline CDR1 and CDR2 sequences are LGHDT and YNNKEL (reference sequence). The CDR3 sequence is 18 residues long. The V segment lost 2 bases and the J segment 0 bases; nucleotides outside the gene matches: 9. This CDR3 is CASSQFVTSGAAKNIQYF. Written as DNA, the CDR3 is TGTGCCAGCAGCCAATTTGTTACTAGCGGAGCAGCCAAAAACATTCAGTACTTC.

The V gene is TRBV6-5, the J gene TRBJ2-7; 7 bases are a match to TRBD1. The CDR3 loop spans 13 amino acids. V shed 6 bases, J shed 10 bases, and the junction held 12 bases outside the gene matches. CDR1 is MNHEY and CDR2 is SVGAGI in the germline V gene. The CDR3 bases are TGTGCCAGCAGGGTTACCACCGACAGGGATCAGTACTTC. Its translation is CASRVTTDRDQYF.

In DNA form, the CDR3 reads TGTGCCAGCAGCCAATTCCGGGACAGCGGTAATTCACCCCTCCACTTT. Translating it yields CASSQFRDSGNSPLHF. V gene TRBV16 combines with J gene TRBJ1-6, with 7 bases that match TRBD1. CDR1 KGHSY and CDR2 FQNENV come from the germline V gene. This CDR3 comprises 16 residues. V gave up 1 base and J gave up 6 bases; unmatched junction bases: 6.

In nucleotides, the CDR3 is TGTGCCAGTAGTTTAAGATCGGGGGAAGCTTTCTTT. It codes for CASSLRSGEAFF. The V gene is TRBV19, the J gene TRBJ1-1; D call uncertain. In germline, CDR1 is LNHDA, CDR2 SQIVND (reference sequence). This CDR3 comprises 12 residues. The V and J ends lost 5 bases and 8 bases respectively, with 12 bases between them.

The rearrangement uses TRBV2 and TRBJ1-5; 10 nucleotides match TRBD1. This CDR3 is built from 15 residues. J was trimmed by 4 bases and V by 6 bases; bases with no gene match: 6. From germline, CDR1 is SNHLY and CDR2 FYNNEI. This CDR3 reads CASRGDRGQNQPQHF. In nucleotides, the CDR3 is TGTGCCAGCAGGGGTGACAGGGGGCAGAATCAGCCCCAGCATTTT.

The J gene is TRBJ2-1, the V gene TRBV6-1; 7 bases line up with TRBD2. V shed 2 bases, J shed 4 bases, and the junction held 5 bases outside the gene matches. The germline CDR1 and CDR2 sequences are MNHNS and SASEGT. The CDR3 length is 15 residues. The CDR3 coding sequence is TGTGCCAGCAGTGAACTGGGAGCGGGGTACAATGAGCAGTTCTTC. This codes for CASSELGAGYNEQFF.

The DNA for the CDR3 is TGTGCCAGCAGCAAAAGGGAGGACAGGGGCTCACCCCTCCACTTT. Translated: CASSKREDRGSPLHF. The chain links TRBV21-1 to TRBJ1-6; TRBD1, the table's D call, lacks a check against the DNA. TRBV21-1 is a documented pseudogene. The CDR3 is 15 residues long.

The chain carries TRBV13 and TRBJ2-5; TRBD2 agrees at 7 bases. The germline CDR1 and CDR2 sequences are PRHDT and FYEKMQ (reference sequence). This CDR3 is 15 amino acids long. The V segment lost 6 bases and the J segment 1 base; nucleotides outside the gene matches: 8. The CDR3 DNA reads as TGTGCCAGCAGTAAGCGGGATCCATTCCAAGAGACCCAGTACTTC. Its protein product is CASSKRDPFQETQYF.

This clone was found once. The chain combines TRBV2 with TRBJ2-1, with a weak D call TRBD2 (6 bases). The CDR3 contains 11 residues. V lost 6 bases and J lost 12, with 12 bases in between. Germline V gene data show CDR1 as SNHLY and CDR2 as FYNNEI. CDR3 region: CASRLGGAQFF. The CDR3 DNA follows: TGTGCCAGCAGGCTCGGGGGTGCGCAGTTCTTC. The full variable domain, rest sourced from reference TRBV2 and TRBJ2-1, is EPEVTQTPSHQVTQMGQEVILRCVPISNHLYFYWYRQILGQKVEFLVSFYNNEISEKSEIFDDQFSVERPDGSNFTLKIRSTKLEDSAMYFCASRLGGAQFFGPGTRLTVL.